The T cell receptor (beta chain) under discussion was sequenced for a study of OX40 agonist ivuxolimab in advanced cancers. V shed 1 base and J shed 7 bases, with 10 bases lying between them. The CDR3 length is 13 residues. CDR1 and CDR2 (germline): SEHNR, FQNEAQ (reference sequence). Libraries were prepared by immunoSEQ multiplex PCR; TCRdb keeps only in-frame clonotypes and omits some of them. The repertoire includes roughly 80,000 clones, 65% to 90% of them detected once, and around 2% sits in the top ten. The gene calls are TRBV7-9 and TRBJ2-5; D not resolved. The TCR sequence derives from an adult with an advanced solid tumor such as melanoma, head and neck, liver or kidney cancer. The sequencing used CD4+ or CD8+ T cells sorted from blood, collected in a trial of the OX40 agonist ivuxolimab. For the CDR3, the DNA is TGTGCCAGCAGCTTAGTGGTTCGTGGGACCCAGTACTTC. Its protein is CASSLVVRGTQYF.